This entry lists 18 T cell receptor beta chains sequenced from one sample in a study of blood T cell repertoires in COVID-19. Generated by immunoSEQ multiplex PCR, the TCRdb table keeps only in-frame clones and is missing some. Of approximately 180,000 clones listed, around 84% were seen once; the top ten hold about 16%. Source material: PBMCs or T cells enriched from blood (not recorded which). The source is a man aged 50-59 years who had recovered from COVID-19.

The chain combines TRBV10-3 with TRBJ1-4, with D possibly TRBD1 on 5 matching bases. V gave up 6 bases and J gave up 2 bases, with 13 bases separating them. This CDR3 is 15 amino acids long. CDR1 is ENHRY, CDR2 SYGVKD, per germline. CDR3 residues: CAIRSSGGTNEKLFF. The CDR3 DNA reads TGTGCCATCAGAAGTTCGGGGGGGACTAATGAAAAACTGTTTTTT.

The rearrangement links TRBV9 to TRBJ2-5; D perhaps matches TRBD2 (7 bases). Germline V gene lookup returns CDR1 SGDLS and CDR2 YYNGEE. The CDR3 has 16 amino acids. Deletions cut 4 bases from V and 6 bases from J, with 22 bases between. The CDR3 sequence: CASSRGGGAVEQTQYF. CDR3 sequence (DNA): TGTGCCAGCAGCAGAGGCGGGGGCGCGGTCGAACAGACCCAGTACTTC.

For the CDR3, the DNA is TGTGCCAGCAGCTTTGGGACAGGGGTCACTGAAGCTTTCTTT. Its translation is CASSFGTGVTEAFF. V gene TRBV9 combines with J gene TRBJ1-1; 10 bases are a match to TRBD1. Germline CDR1 reads SGDLS; CDR2 reads YYNGEE. This CDR3 is 14 amino acids long. V was clipped by 4 bases and J by 4 bases; unmatched bases: 4. The full variable domain, rest sourced from reference TRBV9 and TRBJ1-1, is DSGVTQTPKHLITATGQRVTLRCSPRSGDLSVYWYQQSLDQGLQFLIQYYNGEERAKGNILERFSAQQFPDLHSELNLSSLELGDSALYFCASSFGTGVTEAFFGQGTRLTVV.

The CDR3 DNA reads TGTGCCAGCAGCGGCTCAGGGACCCAGTACTTC. Translated: CASSGSGTQYF. The genes are TRBV11-3 and TRBJ2-5; no firm D call. The CDR3 is 11 residues long. The V gene's germline CDR1 is SGHNT and CDR2 YENEEA. V was cut by 5 bases and J by 7 bases, with 8 bases left in between.

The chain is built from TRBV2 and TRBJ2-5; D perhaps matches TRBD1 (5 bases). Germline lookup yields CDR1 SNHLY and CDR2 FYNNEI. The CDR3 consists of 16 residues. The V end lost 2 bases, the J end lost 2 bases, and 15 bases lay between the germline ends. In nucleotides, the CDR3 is TGTGCCAGCAGTGAATCCGCAGGGTTACGGCAAGAGACCCAGTACTTC. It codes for CASSESAGLRQETQYF.

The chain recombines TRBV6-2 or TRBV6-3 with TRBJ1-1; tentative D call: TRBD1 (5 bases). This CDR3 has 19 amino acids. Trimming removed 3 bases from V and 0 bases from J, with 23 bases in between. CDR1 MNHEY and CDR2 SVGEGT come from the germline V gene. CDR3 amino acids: CASSYNSKIAGLMNTEAFF. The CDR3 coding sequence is TGTGCCAGCAGTTATAACAGTAAAATTGCGGGACTGATGAACACTGAAGCTTTCTTT.

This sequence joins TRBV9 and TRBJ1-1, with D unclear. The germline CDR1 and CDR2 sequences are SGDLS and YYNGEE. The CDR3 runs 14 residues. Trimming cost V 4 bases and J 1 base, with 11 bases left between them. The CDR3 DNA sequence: TGTGCCAGCAGCCCCAGGCAGGCGAACACTGAAGCTTTCTTT. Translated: CASSPRQANTEAFF.

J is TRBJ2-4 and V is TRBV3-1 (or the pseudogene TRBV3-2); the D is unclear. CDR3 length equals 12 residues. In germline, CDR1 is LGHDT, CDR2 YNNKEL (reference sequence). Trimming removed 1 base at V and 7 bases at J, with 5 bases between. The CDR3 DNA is TGTGCCAGCAGCCAAGTATTTAACATTCAGTACTTC. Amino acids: CASSQVFNIQYF.

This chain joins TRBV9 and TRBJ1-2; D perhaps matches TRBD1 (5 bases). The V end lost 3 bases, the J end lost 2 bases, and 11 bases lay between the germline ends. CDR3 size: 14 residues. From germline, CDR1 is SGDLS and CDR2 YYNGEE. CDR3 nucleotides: TGTGCCAGCAGCGCCCGGAGGGGAAACTATGGCTACACCTTC. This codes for CASSARRGNYGYTF.

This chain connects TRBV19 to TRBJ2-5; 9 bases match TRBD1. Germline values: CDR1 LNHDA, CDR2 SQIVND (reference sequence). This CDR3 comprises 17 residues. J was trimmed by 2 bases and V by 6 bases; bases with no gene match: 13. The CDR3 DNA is TGTGCCAGTAGCCTGGAGTCCGGACAGGGGCGTCAAGAGACCCAGTACTTC. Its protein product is CASSLESGQGRQETQYF.

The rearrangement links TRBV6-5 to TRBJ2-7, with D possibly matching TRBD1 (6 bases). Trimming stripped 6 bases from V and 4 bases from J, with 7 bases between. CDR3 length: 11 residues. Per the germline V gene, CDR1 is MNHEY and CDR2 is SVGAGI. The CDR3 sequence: CASSTGYEQYF. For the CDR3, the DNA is TGTGCCAGCAGCACAGGGTACGAGCAGTACTTC.

In DNA form, the CDR3 reads TGTGCCAGCAGCTCCTACAGGGTTGGCGAGCAGTACTTC. It translates to CASSSYRVGEQYF. The V and J genes are TRBV5-4 and TRBJ2-7; possibly TRBD1 for D (6 bases). V dropped 3 bases and J dropped 6 bases, with 13 bases sitting between them. In germline, CDR1 is SGHNT, CDR2 YYREEE (reference sequence). The CDR3 has 13 residues. The whole variable domain, filled in from reference TRBV5-4 and TRBJ2-7, reads ETGVTQSPTHLIKTRGQQVTLRCSSQSGHNTVSWYQQALGQGPQFIFQYYREEENGRGNFPPRFSGLQFPNYSSELNVNALELDDSALYLCASSSYRVGEQYFGPGTRLTVT.

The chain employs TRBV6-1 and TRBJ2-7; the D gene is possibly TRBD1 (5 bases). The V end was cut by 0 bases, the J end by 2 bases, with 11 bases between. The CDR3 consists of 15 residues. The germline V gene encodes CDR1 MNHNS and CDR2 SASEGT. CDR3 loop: CASSEAGQRTYEQYF. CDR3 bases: TGTGCCAGCAGTGAAGCGGGGCAGCGAACCTACGAGCAGTACTTC.

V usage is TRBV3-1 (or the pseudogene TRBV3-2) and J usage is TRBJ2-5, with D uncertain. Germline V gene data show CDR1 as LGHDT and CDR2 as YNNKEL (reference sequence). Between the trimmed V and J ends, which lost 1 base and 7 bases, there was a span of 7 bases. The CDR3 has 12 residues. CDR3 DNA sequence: TGTGCCAGCAGCCAAGTGATCAGGACCCAGTACTTC. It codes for CASSQVIRTQYF.

This CDR3 is CASSWGPGQGYEQYF. The CDR3 region has the DNA TGTGCCAGCAGCTGGGGGCCGGGGCAGGGCTACGAGCAGTACTTC. V and J are TRBV3-1 (or the pseudogene TRBV3-2) and TRBJ2-7; D is possibly TRBD1 (6 bases). The length of the CDR3 is 15 residues. V lost 5 bases, J lost 3 bases, and 17 bases lay in between. The germline V gene encodes CDR1 LGHDT and CDR2 YNNKEL (reference sequence).

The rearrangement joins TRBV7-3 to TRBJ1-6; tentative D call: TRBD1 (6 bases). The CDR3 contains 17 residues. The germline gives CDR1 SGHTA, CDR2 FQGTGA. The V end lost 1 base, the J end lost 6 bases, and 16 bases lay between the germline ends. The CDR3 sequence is CASSLKRGRNPNSPLHF. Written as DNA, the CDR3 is TGTGCCAGCAGCTTAAAGCGGGGGCGAAACCCTAATTCACCCCTCCACTTT. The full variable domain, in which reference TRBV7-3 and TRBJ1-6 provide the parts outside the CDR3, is GAGVSQTPSNKVTEKGKYVELRCDPISGHTALYWYRQSLGQGPEFLIYFQGTGAADDSGLPNDRFFAVRPEGSVSTLKIQRTERGDSAVYLCASSLKRGRNPNSPLHFGNGTRLTVT.

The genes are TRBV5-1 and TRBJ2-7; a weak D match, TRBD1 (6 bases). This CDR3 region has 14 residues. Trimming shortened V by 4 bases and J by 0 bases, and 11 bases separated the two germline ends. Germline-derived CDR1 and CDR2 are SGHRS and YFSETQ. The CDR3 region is CASSVRGLSYEQYF. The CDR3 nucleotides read TGCGCCAGCAGCGTCAGGGGCCTCTCCTACGAGCAGTACTTC. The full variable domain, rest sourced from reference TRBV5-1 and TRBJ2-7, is KAGVTQTPRYLIKTRGQQVTLSCSPISGHRSVSWYQQTPGQGLQFLFEYFSETQRNKGNFPGRFSGRQFSNSRSEMNVSTLELGDSALYLCASSVRGLSYEQYFGPGTRLTVT.

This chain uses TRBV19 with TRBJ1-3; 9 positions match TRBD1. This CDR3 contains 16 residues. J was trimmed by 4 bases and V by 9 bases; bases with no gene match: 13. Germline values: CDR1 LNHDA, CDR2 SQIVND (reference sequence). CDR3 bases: TGTGCCAGCACTACCACCGGGACAGGGTTCGGAAACACCATATATTTT. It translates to CASTTTGTGFGNTIYF.